The following is a TCR beta chain sequence with its context. Its antigen is not known. Each TRB cDNA library was prepared by 5' RACE (with UMI labels). TCRdb re-called the 5' RACE reads; every CDR3 protein appears as one record, without DNA. This repertoire comprises under 85,000 distinct CDR3 sequences; its ten largest clones make up 0.6% to 0.7%. This sample stems from a study of CXCR3-negative and CXCR3-positive naive CD8 T cells. By phenotype, naive CD8+ T cells were CD45RO-CCR7+CD27+CD95-. Germline CDR1 reads SGDLS; CDR2 reads YYNGEE. This CDR3 is 19 amino acids long. Study-wide findings and caveats: Cryopreservation partially decreased CXCR3 expression, and most assays used fresh PBMCs. Researchers report that CXCR3-positive naive cells carry more hydrophobic TRB CDR3s than CXCR3-negative naive cells.

The specimen was naive CXCR3+ CD8+ T cells from blood. Sample subset: CD45RO-CCR7+CD27+CD95- naive CD8+ T cells expressing CXCR3 (TNR3+). The source is a human donor in good health. Some clones in this sample may be carry-over from other donors' samples. The V gene is TRBV9, the J gene TRBJ1-3; TCRdb's D gene call, TRBD1, goes unchecked for lack of DNA. CDR3 region: CASSVPGFGTYYSGNTIYF. Full variable domain (rest looked up from reference TRBV9 and TRBJ1-3): DSGVTQTPKHLITATGQRVTLRCSPRSGDLSVYWYQQSLDQGLQFLIQYYNGEERAKGNILERFSAQQFPDLHSELNLSSLELGDSALYFCASSVPGFGTYYSGNTIYFGEGSWLTVV.